This TCR beta chain was captured in a study of regulatory T cells in long-lasting Graves disease. General observations from the study: Study was limited to peripheral blood, excluding thyroid tissue. Relative to new patients (966), persistent patients exhibited greater sharing of public clonotypes (around 3,000).

Looked up from germline, CDR1 is SQVTM and CDR2 is ANQGSEA. The CDR3 runs 12 residues. Between the trimmed V and J ends, which lost 2 bases and 8 bases, there was a span of 11 bases. Time point denoted: persistent/refractory GD, antithyroid drugs over 5 years with positive TRAb. Making the TCR library involved RNA that had been extracted from PBMCs. Construction of TCR beta libraries relied on iRepertoire HTBI primers and on Arm-PCR targeting CDR3 regions. TCRdb reprocessed the multiplex PCR reads with MiXCR, giving one entry per CDR3 protein. In the table there are around 430,000 distinct CDR3 sequences, 22% of which are singletons. With regard to this clonotype: Its antigen remains unknown.

The input for sequencing was peripheral blood mononuclear cells (PBMCs), taken when the disease was refractory, from a patient treated with antithyroid drugs. The clonotype was recovered from a female donor with Graves disease. The chain recombines TRBV29-1 with TRBJ2-3; perhaps TRBD2 as D (5 bases). CDR3 loop: CSVEKGGGTQYF. CDR3 sequence (DNA): TGCAGCGTTGAAAAGGGTGGAGGTACGCAGTATTTT.